What follows are 5 T cell receptor beta chains derived from one specimen sequenced in a study of shared clonotypes between healthy human individuals. Here immunoSEQ multiplex PCR was the method, and the copy in TCRdb shows in-frame clones only, minus some. This sample has approximately 940,000 clones; approximately 80% occur once, and the top ten carry approximately 1.5%. The sequenced sample was memory CD4+ T cells sorted from blood. Subset described: CD45RA-negative fraction. The receptors shown here come from a young man in good health.

The chain joins TRBV6-1 to TRBJ2-2; D call uncertain. Deletions cut 6 bases from V and 5 bases from J, with 10 bases between. This CDR3 spans 13 amino acids. CDR1 is MNHNS, CDR2 SASEGT, per germline. The CDR3 DNA reads TGTGCCAGCAGCCTCTCTATAACCGGGGAGCTGTTTTTT. It codes for CASSLSITGELFF.

The V call is TRBV7-9, the J call TRBJ2-4; possible D gene TRBD1, 6 bases. The CDR3 runs 14 residues. Looked up from germline, CDR1 is SEHNR and CDR2 is FQNEAQ (reference sequence). V dropped 5 bases and J dropped 7 bases, with 15 bases sitting between them. DNA of the CDR3: TGTGCCAGCAGCCTCGAAGGGGGTGGCAACATTCAGTACTTC. Amino acid sequence: CASSLEGGGNIQYF.

The chain uses TRBV18 and TRBJ1-1; weak D call: TRBD1 (6 bases). The ends were cut back, 6 bases at V and 5 bases at J, with 22 bases in the middle. Germline V gene data show CDR1 as KGHSH and CDR2 as LQKENI. The CDR3 is 16 amino acids. The CDR3 is CASSLQGGPSETEAFF. The DNA for the CDR3 is TGTGCCAGCTCGTTACAGGGAGGTCCAAGTGAGACTGAAGCTTTCTTT.

The gene calls are TRBV27 and TRBJ2-3; D gene ambiguous. The CDR3 length is 14 residues. Trimming pared 3 bases from V and 4 bases from J, leaving 11 bases between. The germline V gene has CDR1 MNHEY and CDR2 SMNVEV (reference sequence). The CDR3 protein is CASSFLFTPDTQYF. The DNA for the CDR3 is TGTGCCAGCAGTTTCCTCTTTACTCCAGATACGCAGTATTTT.

The rearrangement joins TRBV19 to TRBJ1-6; D remains unclear. V lost 2 bases and J lost 5, with 16 bases in between. CDR3 length: 17 residues. Germline V lookup: CDR1 LNHDA, CDR2 SQIVND (reference sequence). CDR3 coding DNA: TGTGCCAGTAGTATAAGAGCAAAAGGGTCTGATAATTCACCCCTCCACTTT. Protein product: CASSIRAKGSDNSPLHF.